The clone carrying this T cell receptor (beta chain) was seen ten or more times. Its antigen is not known. The record originates from a study of neurological immune-mediated disorders. Study conclusions and caveats: None of the CDR3 amino acid sequences of expanded clones were shared across subjects, and this suggested private repertoires in all groups.

Template-switch 5'RACE cDNA synthesis added a 10-nucleotide unique molecular identifier. TCRdb reanalysed the 5' RACE reads using MiXCR and keeps one entry per CDR3 protein. Of more than 95,000 distinct CDR3 sequences in the sample, 10% to 12% were seen once. Germline V CDR1 and CDR2: SEHNR, FQNEAQ (reference sequence). Trimming at V came to 5 bases and at J to 5 bases, leaving 9 bases not matched to a gene. The CDR3 has 14 residues. The time point here: longitudinal time-point 3. From 2 million PBMCs stored at -80 C, the unsorted libraries were generated. V is TRBV7-9 and J is TRBJ2-7, with 7 bases aligning to TRBD1. The receptor comes from a female donor with HTLV-1-associated myelopathy (HAM/TSP). The source material was PBMCs. The chain's CDR3 is CASSNNRGLNEQYF. The CDR3 DNA reads TGTGCCAGCAGCAATAACAGGGGTTTGAACGAGCAGTACTTC.